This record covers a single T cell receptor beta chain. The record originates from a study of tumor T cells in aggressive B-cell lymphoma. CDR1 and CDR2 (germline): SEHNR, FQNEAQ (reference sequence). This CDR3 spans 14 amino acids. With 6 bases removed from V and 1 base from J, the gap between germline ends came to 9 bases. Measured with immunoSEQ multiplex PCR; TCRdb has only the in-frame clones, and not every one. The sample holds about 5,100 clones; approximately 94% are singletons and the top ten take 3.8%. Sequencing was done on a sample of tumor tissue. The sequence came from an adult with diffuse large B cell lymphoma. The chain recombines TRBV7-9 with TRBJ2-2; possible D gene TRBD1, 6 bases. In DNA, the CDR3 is TGTGCCAGCAGTTGGGGACAGAACACCGGGGAGCTGTTTTTT. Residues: CASSWGQNTGELFF.